The present TCR beta chain was sequenced within a study of blood T cell repertoires in COVID-19. Original processing notes: From reference gene primer amplification, estimates of nucleated cell counts were derived. Repertoires were generated with immunoSEQ multiplex PCR, while TCRdb's copy carries only in-frame clones and drops some. From that table come the V and J calls and clone size; the DNA was used to work out D and trimming. The sample includes about 60,000 clones, 65% to 80% of them seen just once. The CDR3 runs to 15 residues. CDR1 and CDR2 from the germline V gene are MRHNA and SNTAGT. V dropped 0 bases and J dropped 1; count of bases not matched to a gene: 0.

The chain carries TRBV6-4 and TRBJ2-3, with 8 bases matching TRBD2. Sequenced material: peripheral blood. The clonotype originates from a man aged 25-45 years with COVID-19, enrolled during active disease. The CDR3 nucleotides read TGTGCCAGCAGTGACTCGCGGGGGGGCACAGATACGCAGTATTTT. The encoded protein is CASSDSRGGTDTQYF.